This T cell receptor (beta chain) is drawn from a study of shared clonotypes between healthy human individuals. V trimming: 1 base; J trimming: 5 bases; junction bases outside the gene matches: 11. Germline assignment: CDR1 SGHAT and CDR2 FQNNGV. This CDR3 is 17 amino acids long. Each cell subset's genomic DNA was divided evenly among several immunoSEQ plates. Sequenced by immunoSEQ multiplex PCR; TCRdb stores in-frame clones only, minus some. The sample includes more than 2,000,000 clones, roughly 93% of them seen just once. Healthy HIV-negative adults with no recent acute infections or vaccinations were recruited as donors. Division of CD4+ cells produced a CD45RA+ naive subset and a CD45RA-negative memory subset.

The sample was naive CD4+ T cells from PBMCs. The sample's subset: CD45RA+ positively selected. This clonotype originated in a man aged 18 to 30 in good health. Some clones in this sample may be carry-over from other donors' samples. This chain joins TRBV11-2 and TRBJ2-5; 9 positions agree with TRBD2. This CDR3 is CASSLGTSVKGVETQYF. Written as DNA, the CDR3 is TGTGCCAGCAGCTTAGGGACTAGCGTTAAAGGAGTGGAGACCCAGTACTTC. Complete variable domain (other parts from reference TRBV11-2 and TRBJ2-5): EAGVAQSPRYKIIEKRQSVAFWCNPISGHATLYWYQQILGQGPKLLIQFQNNGVVDDSQLPKDRFSAERLKGVDSTLKIQPAKLEDSAVYLCASSLGTSVKGVETQYFGPGTRLLVL.